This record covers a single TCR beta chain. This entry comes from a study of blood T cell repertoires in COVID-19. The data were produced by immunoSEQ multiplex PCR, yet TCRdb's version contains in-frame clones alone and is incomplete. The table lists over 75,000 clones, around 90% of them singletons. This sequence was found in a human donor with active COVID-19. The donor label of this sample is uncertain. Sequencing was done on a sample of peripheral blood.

Written as DNA, the CDR3 is TGTGCCAGCAGCTGGCGGTCCTCGAGCTCTGGAAACACCATATATTTT. Translating gives CASSWRSSSSGNTIYF. The V and J genes are TRBV5-8 and TRBJ1-3, with unresolved D. The CDR3 is made up of 16 amino acids. V gave up 3 bases and J gave up 0 bases, with 13 bases separating them. CDR1 and CDR2 from the germline V gene are SGHTS and YDEGEE.